Below are 32 T cell receptor beta chains sequenced from a single sample in a study of T cell repertoires in cytomegalovirus infection. TCRdb called the reads again in MiXCR, with one record for every CDR3 protein. Found here are more than 250,000 distinct CDR3 sequences, roughly an eighth of them singletons; the top ten hold roughly 8.9%. Specimen: PBMCs. These receptors were obtained from a human donor in good health (CMV status not recorded). Some clones in this sample may be carry-over from other donors' samples.

This clonotype occurred a few times. The rearrangement links TRBV10-3 to TRBJ1-1, with D possibly being TRBD1 (5 bases). CDR3 size: 15 residues. Germline-derived CDR1 and CDR2 are ENHRY and SYGVKD. V lost 1 base, J lost 5 bases, and 14 bases lay in between. The DNA of the CDR3 is TGTGCCATCAGTGAGTTAGGGGAGGGCAATACTGAAGCTTTCTTT. Residues: CAISELGEGNTEAFF.

J is TRBJ1-4 and V is TRBV28, with TRBD1 matching over 11 bases. Trimming cost V 5 bases and J 7 bases; bases outside gene matches: 6. CDR3 length: 15 amino acids. Per germline, CDR1 MDHEN and CDR2 SYDVKM. CDR3 nucleotides: TGTGCCAGCAGTGCTCCCGGGACAGGGGGTGAAAAACTGTTTTTT. Encoded protein: CASSAPGTGGEKLFF.

This clonotype came up many times. A read error may produce the germline difference seen at one junction end. This chain joins TRBV6-2 or TRBV6-3 and TRBJ2-7; D uncertain. Per germline, CDR1 MNHEY and CDR2 SVGEGT. This CDR3 has 14 amino acids. The CDR3 DNA follows: TGTGCCAGCAGGAGGAGTACAGAGACCTACGAGCAGCACTTC. Amino acid sequence: CASRRSTETYEQHF.

This clonotype showed up just a few times. The chain combines TRBV25-1 with TRBJ2-4; D might be TRBD1 or TRBD2, each matching 5 bases. Germline CDR1 is MGHDK and CDR2 is SYGVNS. The CDR3 is made up of 13 amino acids. Deletions cut 3 bases from V and 9 bases from J, with 12 bases between. CDR3 sequence (DNA): TGTGCCAGCAGTGACACGGGGCCTGGCATTCAGTACTTC. Its protein product is CASSDTGPGIQYF. Based on the CDR3 plus reference TRBV25-1 and TRBJ2-4, the full variable domain is EADIYQTPRYLVIGTGKKITLECSQTMGHDKMYWYQQDPGMELHLIHYSYGVNSTEKGDLSSESTVSRIRTEHFPLTLESARPSHTSQYLCASSDTGPGIQYFGAGTRLSVL.

This clonotype occurred many times. The chain links TRBV27 to TRBJ2-4; maybe TRBD2 (6 bases). Trimming took 5 bases from V and 3 from J, leaving 20 bases between them. Germline V lookup: CDR1 MNHEY, CDR2 SMNVEV (reference sequence). The CDR3 length is 17 residues. CDR3 DNA sequence: TGTGCCAGCAGTCCATCAGGACTCGGGGGTGTCAAAAACATTCAGTACTTC. Encoded protein: CASSPSGLGGVKNIQYF.

To note about this clonotype: A read error may explain this, as a much larger clone is one base away. V usage is TRBV2 and J usage is TRBJ2-3, with a possible D match to TRBD2 (6 bases). The CDR3 extends over 15 amino acids. V was cut by 5 bases and J by 5 bases, with 17 bases left in between. Germline V gives CDR1 SNHLY, CDR2 FYNNEI. CDR3 DNA: TGTGCCAGCAGTAAGAACGGTTTGGGGGGAGATACGCAGTATTTT. Its translation: CASSKNGLGGDTQYF.

This clonotype has more than one count but fewer than ten. The chain carries TRBV6-6 and TRBJ1-1, with TRBD1 matching 7 bases. Germline values: CDR1 MNHNY, CDR2 SVGAGI (reference sequence). CDR3 size: 14 residues. V lost 5 bases, J lost 0 bases, and 3 bases stayed unmatched. Here the CDR3 DNA reads TGTGCCAGCAGTAGGGGACAGATGAACACTGAAGCTTTCTTT. The encoded protein is CASSRGQMNTEAFF.

This clonotype has at least ten counts. In nucleotides, the CDR3 is TGTGCCAGTAAAGGAGGACAGGGGCGAACCGGGGAGCTGTTTTTT. It encodes CASKGGQGRTGELFF. The J gene is TRBJ2-2, the V gene TRBV19; 9 bases line up with TRBD1. CDR3 size: 15 residues. Trimming removed 7 bases from V and 5 bases from J; junction bases left unmatched: 8. Germline CDR1 LNHDA, CDR2 SQIVND (reference sequence).

The rearrangement links TRBV29-1 to TRBJ2-7; D uncertain. In germline, CDR1 is SQVTM, CDR2 ANQGSEA. The CDR3 loop spans 13 amino acids. Trimming stripped 6 bases from V and 1 base from J, with 13 bases between. The DNA of the CDR3 is TGCAGCGTAATGCCTGGTGATTCCTACGAGCAGTACTTC. Amino acid sequence: CSVMPGDSYEQYF.

This clonotype has ten or more counts. The rearrangement links TRBV11-2 to TRBJ2-5; D uncertain. Germline values: CDR1 SGHAT, CDR2 FQNNGV. Trimming left V 6 bases short and J 5 bases short, with 19 bases between. The CDR3 spans 15 residues. CDR3 sequence reads: CASSHLTDAQETQYF. Written as DNA, the CDR3 is TGTGCCAGCAGTCACCTGACGGACGCCCAGGAGACCCAGTACTTC.

This clonotype was counted at least ten times. A much larger clonotype is one base distant, so this may be a read error. The J gene is TRBJ2-6, the V gene TRBV6-4, with no clear D. The CDR3 length is 14 residues. The germline V and J ends were trimmed by 2 bases and 0 bases, with 2 bases remaining between them. Germline V gene lookup returns CDR1 MRHNA and CDR2 SNTAGT. Here the CDR3 reads CASSDDSGANVLTF. For the CDR3, the DNA is TGTGCCAGCAGTGACGACTCTGGGGCCAACGTCCTGACTTTC.

In its sample, this clonotype was seen many times. The genes are TRBV7-2 and TRBJ2-7; no clear D. This CDR3 is 14 amino acids long. The V and J ends lost 2 bases and 2 bases respectively, with 10 bases between them. The germline gives CDR1 SGHTA, CDR2 FQGNSA. The CDR3 loop is CASSLHGIPYEQYF. CDR3 DNA sequence: TGTGCCAGCAGCTTACACGGCATCCCCTACGAGCAGTACTTC.

This clonotype came up a few times. The chain couples TRBV5-5 to TRBJ2-5; possibly TRBD1 or TRBD2 for D (5 bases each). Germline loops: CDR1 SGHKS, CDR2 YYEKEE (reference sequence). There are 15 residues in the CDR3. V was clipped by 4 bases and J by 4 bases, with 17 bases between them. CDR3 sequence: CASSPGGGIAETQYF. In DNA form, the CDR3 reads TGTGCCAGCAGCCCCGGTGGGGGAATAGCAGAGACCCAGTACTTC.

Ten or more counts support this clonotype. The chain combines TRBV7-9 with TRBJ1-1, with D perhaps TRBD1 (5 bases). The length of the CDR3 is 16 residues. The V end lost 2 bases, the J end lost 3 bases, and 16 bases lay between the germline ends. Per germline, CDR1 SEHNR and CDR2 FQNEAQ (reference sequence). The CDR3 sequence is CASSLPTGGGYTEAFF. The CDR3 DNA sequence: TGTGCCAGCAGCTTACCAACGGGGGGGGGTTACACTGAAGCTTTCTTT. The full variable domain, completed using reference TRBV7-9 and TRBJ1-1, is DTGVSQNPRHKITKRGQNVTFRCDPISEHNRLYWYRQTLGQGPEFLTYFQNEAQLEKSRLLSDRFSAERPKGSFSTLEIQRTEQGDSAMYLCASSLPTGGGYTEAFFGQGTRLTVV.

The table lists this clonotype with many counts. The J gene is TRBJ1-2, the V gene TRBV7-2; TRBD1 is a possible D gene (5 bases). This CDR3 has 14 amino acids. With 4 bases removed from V and 5 bases from J, the gap between germline ends came to 14 bases. Germline V CDR1 and CDR2: SGHTA, FQGNSA. The CDR3 reads CASSYAGARYGYTF. The CDR3 DNA sequence: TGTGCCAGCAGCTATGCCGGGGCAAGATATGGCTACACCTTC.

This clonotype was picked up many times. This sequence joins TRBV6-6 and TRBJ2-5; 8 bases match TRBD2. V gave up 2 bases and J gave up 4 bases; unmatched junction bases: 6. The CDR3 is made up of 15 amino acids. Germline V gene sequence: CDR1 MNHNY, CDR2 SVGAGI (reference sequence). Written as DNA, the CDR3 is TGTGCCAGCAGTTACCCGGGGGGGGATGGAGAGACCCAGTACTTC. Translating gives CASSYPGGDGETQYF.

The rearrangement joins TRBV20-1 to TRBJ2-2, with a tentative D call TRBD1 (5 bases). This CDR3 spans 15 amino acids. The germline gives CDR1 DFQATT, CDR2 SNEGSKA (reference sequence). V shed 0 bases and J shed 4 bases, with 12 bases lying between them. The chain's CDR3 is CSARETGGATGELFF. DNA of the CDR3: TGCAGTGCTAGAGAGACGGGTGGGGCCACCGGGGAGCTGTTTTTT.

In its sample, this clonotype was seen a few times. The CDR3 DNA sequence: TGTGCCAGCAGTGAGAGGGGGACAGGACGAGCTGAAGCTTTCTTT. It codes for CASSERGTGRAEAFF. The chain joins TRBV25-1 to TRBJ1-1; TRBD1 aligns across 8 bases. The CDR3 is 15 amino acids. Germline values: CDR1 MGHDK, CDR2 SYGVNS. V was clipped by 3 bases and J by 6 bases; unmatched bases: 9. Variable domain in full (rest from reference TRBV25-1 and TRBJ1-1): EADIYQTPRYLVIGTGKKITLECSQTMGHDKMYWYQQDPGMELHLIHYSYGVNSTEKGDLSSESTVSRIRTEHFPLTLESARPSHTSQYLCASSERGTGRAEAFFGQGTRLTVV.

The gene calls are TRBV29-1 and TRBJ2-5; possibly TRBD1 for D (5 bases). Trimming cost V 4 bases and J 2 bases, with 8 bases left between them. The CDR3 is 12 residues long. Looked up from germline, CDR1 is SQVTM and CDR2 is ANQGSEA. The CDR3 DNA follows: TGCAGCGTTGGACAGCCACAAGAGACCCAGTACTTC. This gives the protein CSVGQPQETQYF. The entire variable domain, with the rest obtained from reference TRBV29-1 and TRBJ2-5, is as follows: SAVISQKPSRDICQRGTSLTIQCQVDSQVTMMFWYRQQPGQSLTLIATANQGSEATYESGFVIDKFPISRPNLTFSTLTVSNMSPEDSSIYLCSVGQPQETQYFGPGTRLLVL.

This clonotype occurred a few times. The chain carries TRBV7-2 and TRBJ2-1; 7 positions agree with TRBD2. CDR1 and CDR2 (germline): SGHTA, FQGNSA. This CDR3 is 16 amino acids long. Trimming cost V 2 bases and J 2 bases; bases outside gene matches: 6. CDR3 amino acids: CASSLLGGGAYNEQFF. In DNA, the CDR3 is TGTGCCAGCAGCTTATTGGGGGGGGGGGCCTACAATGAGCAGTTCTTC.

This clonotype was seen many times. CDR3 nucleotide sequence: TGTGCCAGCAGCCCAATGCTTCCCGGACAGGGAGGTTCACCCCTCCACTTT. Translated: CASSPMLPGQGGSPLHF. The chain carries TRBV7-9 and TRBJ1-6, with 8 bases matching TRBD1. The CDR3 extends over 17 amino acids. V lost 5 bases, J lost 9 bases, and 15 bases stayed unmatched. Germline assignment: CDR1 SEHNR and CDR2 FQNEAQ (reference sequence).

This clonotype has a count of ten or more. V gene TRBV28 combines with J gene TRBJ2-5; TRBD1 matches 7 bases. J lost 5 bases, V lost 5 bases, and 8 bases had no gene match. Germline V lookup: CDR1 MDHEN, CDR2 SYDVKM. This CDR3 is 14 amino acids long. Written as DNA, the CDR3 is TGTGCCAGCAGTCAACAGGGGACCCCTGAGACCCAGTACTTC. Its protein product is CASSQQGTPETQYF. The full variable domain, with the rest looked up from reference TRBV28 and TRBJ2-5, is DVKVTQSSRYLVKRTGEKVFLECVQDMDHENMFWYRQDPGLGLRLIYFSYDVKMKEKGDIPEGYSVSREKKERFSLILESASTNQTSMYLCASSQQGTPETQYFGPGTRLLVL.

Notes on this clonotype: A much larger clonotype is one base distant, so this may be a read error. The chain links TRBV12-3 or TRBV12-4 to TRBJ1-1; D gene unclear. There are 12 residues in the CDR3. The CDR3 sequence is CGSSFFNTEAFF. DNA for the CDR3: TGTGGCAGCAGTTTCTTTAACACTGAAGCTTTCTTT.

This clonotype was detected many times. The rearrangement uses TRBV7-2 and TRBJ1-6; D gene ambiguous. The CDR3 loop spans 19 amino acids. Germline CDR1 is SGHTA and CDR2 is FQGNSA. The V end lost 5 bases, the J end lost 0 bases, and 20 bases lay between the germline ends. The CDR3 DNA sequence: TGTGCCAGCAGCCCCTTCCCGTCTTGGCAGAGCTCCTATAATTCACCCCTCCACTTT. It codes for CASSPFPSWQSSYNSPLHF.

This clonotype has a count of ten or more. The V and J genes are TRBV7-3 and TRBJ2-6; D might be TRBD2 (6 bases). Germline V lookup: CDR1 SGHTA, CDR2 FQGTGA. V lost 5 bases and J lost 2, with 19 bases in between. This CDR3 region has 18 residues. CDR3 DNA sequence: TGTGCCAGCAGCCCAGGAGGGGAAGGTGAACCTGGGGCCAACGTCCTGACTTTC. The encoded protein is CASSPGGEGEPGANVLTF.

This clonotype came up many times. The chain employs TRBV7-2 and TRBJ1-6, with D tentatively TRBD1 (5 bases). This CDR3 has 14 residues. Trimming pared 2 bases from V and 13 bases from J, leaving 15 bases between. Germline V gene lookup returns CDR1 SGHTA and CDR2 FQGNSA. CDR3 nucleotides: TGTGCCAGCAGCTTAATCGCGGGGACCGGCCCCCTCCACTTT. Its protein is CASSLIAGTGPLHF.

This sequence joins TRBV29-1 and TRBJ1-1, with D unresolved. The V gene lost 3 bases and the J gene lost 1 base, with 3 bases spanning the gap. Germline CDR1 and CDR2: SQVTM and ANQGSEA. This CDR3 comprises 11 residues. In DNA, the CDR3 is TGCAGCGTTGAGGAGAACACTGAAGCTTTCTTT. Translating it yields CSVEENTEAFF.

This clonotype was recorded at least ten times. The genes are TRBV12-3 or TRBV12-4 and TRBJ1-1; D gene uncertain. The CDR3 covers 15 residues. The germline V and J ends were trimmed by 0 bases and 0 bases, with 8 bases remaining between them. CDR3 DNA sequence: TGTGCCAGCAGTTTAGCGGCAGCCATGAACACTGAAGCTTTCTTT. As protein: CASSLAAAMNTEAFF.

This clonotype was counted many times. The rearrangement uses TRBV7-8 and TRBJ2-5; 7 bases are shared with TRBD2. The CDR3 loop spans 14 amino acids. The germline gives CDR1 SGHVS, CDR2 FQNEAQ. V was pared by 4 bases and J by 5 bases, with 7 bases of the junction left unmatched. CDR3 sequence reads: CASSWGGSEETQYF. The CDR3 DNA follows: TGTGCCAGCAGCTGGGGGGGGTCGGAGGAGACCCAGTACTTC.

This chain joins TRBV29-1 and TRBJ2-7, with D perhaps TRBD1 (5 bases). This CDR3 has 14 residues. Germline values: CDR1 SQVTM, CDR2 ANQGSEA. V was trimmed by 2 bases and J by 4 bases, leaving 15 bases between them. CDR3 protein: CSVESDRGKYEQYF. The CDR3 bases are TGCAGCGTTGAATCGGATAGGGGAAAATACGAGCAGTACTTC.

The chain has TRBV20-1 and TRBJ2-7; a possible D gene is TRBD2 (6 bases). Per the germline V gene, CDR1 is DFQATT and CDR2 is SNEGSKA (reference sequence). V was trimmed by 0 bases and J by 3 bases, leaving 15 bases between them. The CDR3 loop spans 15 amino acids. DNA for the CDR3: TGCAGTGCTAGAGATAACGACGGGAGTCTCTACGAGCAGTACTTC. This gives the protein CSARDNDGSLYEQYF.

This clonotype was recorded many times. The CDR3 DNA reads TGTGCCAGCAGCCGGGACAGGGCCGCTTCCGAGCAGTACTTC. It translates to CASSRDRAASEQYF. The J gene is TRBJ2-7, the V gene TRBV7-8; 9 bases are shared with TRBD1. J lost 6 bases, V lost 5 bases, and 8 bases had no gene match. This CDR3 has 14 amino acids. Per germline, CDR1 SGHVS and CDR2 FQNEAQ.